What follows are 15 T cell receptor beta chains derived from one specimen sequenced in a study of OX40 agonist ivuxolimab in advanced cancers. Sequencing was performed with immunoSEQ multiplex PCR; in TCRdb, only in-frame clones are kept and a portion is missing. The table includes 100,000 or so clones, more than 75% detected once. This specimen consisted of CD4+ or CD8+ T cells sorted from blood, obtained in a trial of the OX40 agonist ivuxolimab. Source of these receptors: an adult with an advanced solid tumor such as melanoma, head and neck, liver or kidney cancer.

V usage is TRBV6-1 and J usage is TRBJ1-5, with TRBD1 as a possible D gene (6 bases). The CDR3 covers 13 residues. Trimming took 10 bases from V and 4 from J, leaving 14 bases between them. CDR1 is MNHNS, CDR2 SASEGT, per germline. The CDR3 DNA follows: TGTGCCACCACTACAGGGACGAATCAGCCCCAGCATTTT. It encodes CATTTGTNQPQHF.

This clone was observed many times. This sequence joins TRBV14 and TRBJ2-1, with D possibly being TRBD1 or TRBD2 (6 bases each). Germline V gene lookup returns CDR1 SGHDN and CDR2 FVKESK. V was pared by 3 bases and J by 12 bases, with 15 bases between. This CDR3 region has 13 residues. DNA of the CDR3: TGTGCCAGCAGCCATCAACAGGGAGGTGGGCAGTTCTTC. This translates into CASSHQQGGGQFF.

The CDR3: CASSYGGVRTDTQYF. The CDR3 nucleotides are TGTGCCAGCAGTTATGGCGGGGTCCGCACAGATACGCAGTATTTT. The V gene is TRBV27, the J gene TRBJ2-3; TRBD2 is a possible D gene (6 bases). V was shortened by 4 bases and J by 1 base, with 12 bases between the two germline ends. Germline V gives CDR1 MNHEY, CDR2 SMNVEV (reference sequence). The CDR3 runs to 15 residues.

The V call is TRBV11-2, the J call TRBJ2-5, with 8 bases identical to TRBD2. Losses at the gene ends were 3 bases for V and 2 bases for J; bases not matched to a gene: 5. The germline V gene encodes CDR1 SGHAT and CDR2 FQNNGV. This CDR3 is built from 15 residues. This CDR3 is CASSFTSGEQETQYF. The CDR3 bases are TGTGCCAGCAGCTTCACTAGCGGAGAACAAGAGACCCAGTACTTC. The complete variable domain, with remaining parts taken from reference TRBV11-2 and TRBJ2-5, reads EAGVAQSPRYKIIEKRQSVAFWCNPISGHATLYWYQQILGQGPKLLIQFQNNGVVDDSQLPKDRFSAERLKGVDSTLKIQPAKLEDSAVYLCASSFTSGEQETQYFGPGTRLLVL.

The chain has TRBV28 and TRBJ1-4, with TRBD1 identical over 7 bases. V gave up 7 bases and J gave up 7 bases; unmatched junction bases: 9. This CDR3 is built from 14 residues. Germline values: CDR1 MDHEN, CDR2 SYDVKM. DNA for the CDR3: TGTGCCAGCAATCCCGGGACAGTCCTTGAAAAACTGTTTTTT. Protein sequence: CASNPGTVLEKLFF.

The genes are TRBV9 and TRBJ2-3; perhaps D is TRBD1 or TRBD2 (6 bases each). Germline V CDR1 and CDR2: SGDLS, YYNGEE. The CDR3 spans 15 residues. V was trimmed by 0 bases and J by 3 bases, leaving 11 bases between them. The CDR3 protein is CASSVDPGATDTQYF. The CDR3 DNA reads TGTGCCAGCAGCGTAGATCCGGGGGCAACAGATACGCAGTATTTT.

V usage is TRBV5-1 and J usage is TRBJ2-7; 8 positions agree with TRBD1. This CDR3 is built from 14 residues. Germline trimming cut 4 bases from V and 5 bases from J; bases unmatched to any gene: 8. Germline CDR1 reads SGHRS; CDR2 reads YFSETQ. The CDR3 loop is CASSLFLTGDEQYF. The CDR3 region has the DNA TGCGCCAGCAGCCTCTTCCTGACAGGGGACGAGCAGTACTTC.

The V call is TRBV6-1, the J call TRBJ2-3; 8 bases agree with TRBD1. In germline, CDR1 is MNHNS, CDR2 SASEGT. The V gene end was trimmed by 4 bases and the J gene end by 2 bases; junction bases not matched to a gene: 2. This CDR3 region has 14 residues. CDR3 protein: CASSGQGHTDTQYF. CDR3 nucleotide sequence: TGTGCCAGCAGTGGACAGGGGCACACAGATACGCAGTATTTT.

The gene calls are TRBV27 and TRBJ2-1; tentatively, D is TRBD2 (5 bases). The V gene's germline CDR1 is MNHEY and CDR2 SMNVEV (reference sequence). V was trimmed by 6 bases and J by 8 bases, leaving 11 bases between them. The CDR3 sequence is 12 residues long. For the CDR3, the DNA is TGTGCCAGCAGCCATCTAGCCTATGAGCAGTTCTTC. Protein sequence: CASSHLAYEQFF.

This clone was detected once. V gene TRBV27 combines with J gene TRBJ1-1; 7 nucleotides agree with TRBD1. The germline gives CDR1 MNHEY, CDR2 SMNVEV (reference sequence). J was trimmed by 8 bases and V by 7 bases; bases with no gene match: 13. This CDR3 spans 14 amino acids. CDR3 DNA sequence: TGTGCCAGCACCCCCGCAGGGGGAAAATGGGAAGCTTTCTTT. Protein product: CASTPAGGKWEAFF.

V is TRBV7-8 and J is TRBJ2-1, with 7 nucleotides matching TRBD2. V lost 0 bases to trimming and J lost 2 bases; unmatched junction nucleotides: 1. The CDR3 covers 15 residues. Per germline, CDR1 SGHVS and CDR2 FQNEAQ. In DNA form, the CDR3 reads TGTGCCAGCAGCTTAGCGGGAGGGGCCTACAATGAGCAGTTCTTC. Translated: CASSLAGGAYNEQFF.

In this sample, this clone turned up once. The rearrangement uses TRBV29-1 and TRBJ2-1; 10 nucleotides line up with TRBD2. The trim removed 7 bases at V and 6 bases at J, leaving 9 bases unmatched. Looked up from germline, CDR1 is SQVTM and CDR2 is ANQGSEA. The length of the CDR3 is 14 residues. CDR3 DNA sequence: TGCAGCGCCCTTACCGGGACTAGCGTCAATGAGCAGTTCTTC. Translating it yields CSALTGTSVNEQFF.

The chain employs TRBV28 and TRBJ2-3; TRBD1 aligns across 7 bases. V was pared by 4 bases and J by 0 bases, with 10 bases of the junction left unmatched. CDR3 length equals 17 residues. In germline, CDR1 is MDHEN, CDR2 SYDVKM. CDR3 loop: CASSYRPDRLSTDTQYF. The DNA for the CDR3 is TGTGCCAGCAGTTATCGGCCGGACAGGTTGAGCACAGATACGCAGTATTTT.

This sequence joins TRBV18 and TRBJ2-2, with unresolved D. V was trimmed by 6 bases and J by 1 base, leaving 12 bases between them. The CDR3 length is 15 residues. Germline assignment: CDR1 KGHSH and CDR2 LQKENI. The chain's CDR3 is CASSKGHQNTGELFF. In DNA form, the CDR3 reads TGTGCCAGCTCTAAGGGCCACCAGAACACCGGGGAGCTGTTTTTT.

The rearrangement links TRBV28 to TRBJ2-5; 9 positions match TRBD1. The CDR3 contains 15 residues. V dropped 1 base and J dropped 2; count of bases not matched to a gene: 2. Germline V lookup: CDR1 MDHEN, CDR2 SYDVKM. This chain's CDR3 is CASSLFGTGQETQYF. For the CDR3, the DNA is TGTGCCAGCAGTTTATTTGGGACAGGGCAAGAGACCCAGTACTTC.